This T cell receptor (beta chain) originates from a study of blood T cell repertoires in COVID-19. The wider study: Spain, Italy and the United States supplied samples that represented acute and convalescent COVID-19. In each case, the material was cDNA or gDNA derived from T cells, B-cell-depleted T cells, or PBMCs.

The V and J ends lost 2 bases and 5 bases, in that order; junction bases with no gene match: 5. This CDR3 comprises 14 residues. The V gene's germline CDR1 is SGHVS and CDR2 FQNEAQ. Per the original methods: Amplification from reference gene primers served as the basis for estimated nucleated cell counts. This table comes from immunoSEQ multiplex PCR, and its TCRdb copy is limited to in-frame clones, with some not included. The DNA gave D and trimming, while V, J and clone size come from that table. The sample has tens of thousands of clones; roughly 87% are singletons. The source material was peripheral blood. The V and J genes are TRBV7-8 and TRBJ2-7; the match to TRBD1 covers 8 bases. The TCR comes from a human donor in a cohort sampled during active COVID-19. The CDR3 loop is CASSLIGQGDEQYF. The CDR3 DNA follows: TGTGCCAGCAGCTTAATCGGACAGGGCGACGAGCAGTACTTC. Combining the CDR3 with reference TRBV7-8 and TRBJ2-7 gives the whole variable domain GAGVSQSPRYKVAKRGQDVALRCDPISGHVSLFWYQQALGQGPEFLTYFQNEAQLDKSGLPSDRFFAERPEGSVSTLKIQRTQQEDSAVYLCASSLIGQGDEQYFGPGTRLTVT.